What follows is one T cell receptor (beta chain) and its context. No antigen is known for it. No quality values exist for individual bases; no much larger clone is one base distant. TCRbeta CDR3 regions were amplified from genomic DNA by means of the immunoSEQ Assay, a bias-controlled multiplex PCR. Regarding the original processing steps: The number of nucleated cells in each sample was estimated from the amplification of reference gene primers within the assay. To quantify the absolute abundance of each unique TCRbeta CDR3 rearrangement, sequence reads were collapsed and filtered. For each sample, productive Simpson clonality was calculated as the square root of Simpson's diversity index over productive rearrangements. TCRdb took over this immuneACCESS table, retaining in-frame rearrangements with V and J assigned. Such tables are incomplete; in checked studies, under half of the missing clones stem from an unresolved V gene, and the remainder is unexplained. Clonal size and the V and J genes are those of that table, whereas D and trimming came from the DNA. For this sample the table gives 150,000 to 200,000 clones, of which more than 75% were detected only once. Approximately 2% of the sample rests with the top ten.

This record comes from a study of blood T cell repertoires in COVID-19 (dated by TCRdb to 2018 to 2020). About the investigation overall: The collaborator samples originated in the United States, Italy and Spain and spanned the acute and convalescent phases of COVID-19. The dataset comprised deeply sampled blood TCRbeta repertoires from subjects exposed to, actively infected with, or recovered from COVID-19. The material from the prospective study consisted of cDNA or gDNA derived from T cells, B-cell-depleted T cells, or PBMCs. A freely available public database, intended as a resource for researchers studying the immune response to SARS-CoV-2, is where the repertoires were released. Where available, HLA class I and class II types were obtained from metadata supplied by the sample provider rather than from assay-based typing. Sample metadata almost always included a de-identified subject ID, COVID-19 status, age in years and sex. Samples came from the ongoing ImmuneRACE study (first 160 participants) plus 1,254 subjects from 6 global collaborators. The full study reports these points: How much clinical and demographic metadata was included differed by source and by participant, and the metadata was provided uncurated.

Collaborating institutions collected whole blood in K2EDTA tubes following their own protocols. For TCRbeta analysis, collaborators shipped samples as frozen whole blood, isolated PBMCs, or DNA extracted from either of those sample types. Counted from cysteine to phenylalanine, this CDR3 has 19 amino acids. CDR3 DNA only is kept here, 57 bases in frame from base 1. The germline V gene yields MNHEY for CDR1 and SVGEGT for CDR2. V loses 2 bases at its end and J loses 1 base; junction bases beyond the gene matches: 15. The sequence links TRBV6-2 or TRBV6-3 to TRBJ1-1, with TRBD1 identical over 8 junction bases. Sequencing input: peripheral blood. The TCR originated in a man between 18 and 35 years old with acute or convalescent COVID-19. The DNA sequence follows: TGTGCCAGCAGTTACGACCCAATTCAGGGGGCTTCTCGGAACACTGAAGCTTTCTTT. Its coded protein is CASSYDPIQGASRNTEAFF.